This TCR beta chain was recorded in a study of T cell responses to AZD1222 COVID-19 vaccine. Study overall: The study pooled second doses at about 4 or about 12 weeks. Study-level points and caveats: White British ancestry dominated among donors, who included more females, and clonal diversity was possibly underestimated. The study identified only 6 or 7 AZD1222 recipients as seropositive at baseline. Repertoires in all cases were sampled only once the peak T cell response had passed.

Assay: immunoSEQ multiplex PCR; the TCRdb copy retains only in-frame clones and omits some. This sample has nearly 110,000 clones, with about 90% found just once. This CDR3 is built from 15 residues. Between the trimmed V and J ends, which lost 4 bases and 0 bases, there was a span of 10 bases. From germline, CDR1 is SGHKS and CDR2 YYEKEE (reference sequence). Notes on this clone: No antigen is known for it.

The specimen comprised peripheral blood, sampled on day 0 of AZD1222 vaccination. The receptor was derived from an adult in good health. The chain has TRBV5-5 and TRBJ2-2; D gene ambiguous. CDR3 in DNA: TGTGCCAGCAGCGTATGGACGGCGAACACCGGGGAGCTGTTTTTT. It specifies CASSVWTANTGELFF.